The sequence of this T cell receptor beta chain was determined in a study of low-dose radiotherapy and immunotherapy resistance in tumors. In the study overall: Each patient was administered nivolumab intravenously at 240 mg, which was a flat dose, every two weeks, along with intravenous ipilimumab at 1 mg/kg every six weeks.

Covering alpha and beta chains, TRAV- and TRBV-specific primers were used for the first-strand cDNA. TCR amplification used roughly 21 PCR cycles, a constant-region primer and a V-primer adapter. Each CDR3 protein is one row after TCRdb ran MiXCR on the reads. The sample comprises 60,000 to 90,000 distinct CDR3 sequences, around a third of which are singletons, and over 8.5% rests with the top ten. This CDR3 is built from 14 residues. From germline, CDR1 is SEHNR and CDR2 FQNEAQ (reference sequence). V gave up 5 bases and J gave up 0 bases, with 7 bases separating them. Indicated time point: before trial treatment. Treatment of the donors consisted of nivolumab and ipilimumab (plus aspirin, low-dose cyclophosphamide and low-dose radiotherapy). Patients deemed eligible presented with advanced solid tumors lacking tumor-infiltrating lymphocytes.

This material consisted of PBMCs, taken before treatment. This clonotype was obtained from a female donor with ovarian cancer. The chain employs TRBV7-9 and TRBJ2-2, with D possibly being TRBD2 (5 bases). In nucleotides, the CDR3 is TGTGCCAGCAGCCGGGGATCGAACACCGGGGAGCTGTTTTTT. Residues: CASSRGSNTGELFF.